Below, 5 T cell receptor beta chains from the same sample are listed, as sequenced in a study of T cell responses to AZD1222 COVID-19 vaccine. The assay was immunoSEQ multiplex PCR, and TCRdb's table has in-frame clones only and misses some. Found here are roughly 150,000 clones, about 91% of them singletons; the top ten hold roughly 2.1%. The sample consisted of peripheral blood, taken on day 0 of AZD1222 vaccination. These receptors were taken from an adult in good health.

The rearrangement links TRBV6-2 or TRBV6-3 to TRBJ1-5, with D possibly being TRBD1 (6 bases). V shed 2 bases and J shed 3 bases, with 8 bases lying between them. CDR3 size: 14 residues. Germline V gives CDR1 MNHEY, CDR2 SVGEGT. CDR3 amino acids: CASSYRQVNQPQHF. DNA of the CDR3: TGTGCCAGCAGTTACCGACAGGTCAATCAGCCCCAGCATTTT.

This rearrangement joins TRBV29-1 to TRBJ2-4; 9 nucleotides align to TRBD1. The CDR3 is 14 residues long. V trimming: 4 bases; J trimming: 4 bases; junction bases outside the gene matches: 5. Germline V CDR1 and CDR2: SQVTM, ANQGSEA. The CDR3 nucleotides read TGCAGCGTTGTAGAGACAGGGGGGAAAAACATTCAGTACTTC. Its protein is CSVVETGGKNIQYF.

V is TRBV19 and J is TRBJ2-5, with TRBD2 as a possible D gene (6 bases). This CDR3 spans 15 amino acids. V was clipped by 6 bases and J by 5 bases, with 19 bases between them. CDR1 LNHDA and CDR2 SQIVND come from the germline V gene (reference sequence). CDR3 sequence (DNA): TGTGCCAGTAGAAGTTCGTTTAAGGGGAGGGAGACCCAGTACTTC. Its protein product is CASRSSFKGRETQYF.

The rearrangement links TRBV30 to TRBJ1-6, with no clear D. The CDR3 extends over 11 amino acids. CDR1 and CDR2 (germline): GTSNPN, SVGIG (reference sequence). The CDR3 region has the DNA TGTGCTCGGACGGACGATTCACCCCTCCACTTT. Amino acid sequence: CARTDDSPLHF.

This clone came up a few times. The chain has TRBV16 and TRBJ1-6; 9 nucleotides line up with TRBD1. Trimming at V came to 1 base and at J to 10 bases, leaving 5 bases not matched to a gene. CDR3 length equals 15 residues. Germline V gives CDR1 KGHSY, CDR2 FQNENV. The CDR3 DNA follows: TGTGCCAGCAGCCAATTGACAGGGGGGAACTCACCCCTCCACTTT. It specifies CASSQLTGGNSPLHF. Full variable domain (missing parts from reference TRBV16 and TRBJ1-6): GEEVAQTPKHLVRGEGQKAKLYCAPIKGHSYVFWYQQVLKNEFKFLISFQNENVFDETGMPKERFSAKCLPNSPCSLEIQATKLEDSAVYFCASSQLTGGNSPLHFGNGTRLTVT.